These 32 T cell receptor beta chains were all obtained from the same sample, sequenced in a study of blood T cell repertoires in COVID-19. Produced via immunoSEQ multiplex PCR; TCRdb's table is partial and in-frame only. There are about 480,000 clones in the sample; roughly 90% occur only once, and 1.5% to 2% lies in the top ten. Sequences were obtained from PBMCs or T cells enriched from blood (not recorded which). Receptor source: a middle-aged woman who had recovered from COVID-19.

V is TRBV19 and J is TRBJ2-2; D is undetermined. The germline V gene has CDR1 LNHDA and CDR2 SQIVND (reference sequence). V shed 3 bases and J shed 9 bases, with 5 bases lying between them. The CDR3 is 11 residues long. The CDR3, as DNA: TGTGCCAGTAGTATCGAGAGGGAGCTGTTTTTT. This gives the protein CASSIERELFF.

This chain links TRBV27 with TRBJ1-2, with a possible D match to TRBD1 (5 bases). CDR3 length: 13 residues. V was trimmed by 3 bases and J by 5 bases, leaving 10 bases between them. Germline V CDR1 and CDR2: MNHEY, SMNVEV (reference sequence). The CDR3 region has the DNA TGTGCCAGCAGTTTGGAGGGGAGGTATGGCTACACCTTC. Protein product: CASSLEGRYGYTF.

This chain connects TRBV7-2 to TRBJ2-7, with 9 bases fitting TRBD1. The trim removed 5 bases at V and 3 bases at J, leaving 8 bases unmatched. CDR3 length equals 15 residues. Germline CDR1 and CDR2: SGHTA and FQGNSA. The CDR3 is CASSTQGQGIYEQYF. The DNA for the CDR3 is TGTGCCAGCAGCACCCAGGGACAGGGTATCTACGAGCAGTACTTC.

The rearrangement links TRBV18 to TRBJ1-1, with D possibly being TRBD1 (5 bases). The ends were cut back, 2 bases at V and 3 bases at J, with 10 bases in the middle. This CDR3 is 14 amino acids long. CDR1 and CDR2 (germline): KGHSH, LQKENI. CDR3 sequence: CASSPGGRDTEAFF. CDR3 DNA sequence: TGTGCCAGCTCACCAGGGGGGAGGGACACTGAAGCTTTCTTT.

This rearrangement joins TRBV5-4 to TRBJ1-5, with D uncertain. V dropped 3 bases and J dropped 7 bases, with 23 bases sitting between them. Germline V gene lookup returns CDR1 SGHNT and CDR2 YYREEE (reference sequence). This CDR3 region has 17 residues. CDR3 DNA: TGTGCCAGCAGCTCGTCAGGACTTTTCAGTTTAAGGCAGCCCCAGCATTTT. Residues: CASSSSGLFSLRQPQHF.

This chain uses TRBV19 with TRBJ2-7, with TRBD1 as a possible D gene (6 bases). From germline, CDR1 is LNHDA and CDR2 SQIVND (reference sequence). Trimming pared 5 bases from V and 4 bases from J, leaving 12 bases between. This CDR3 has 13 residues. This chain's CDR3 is CASSSTRGYEQYF. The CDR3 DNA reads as TGTGCCAGTAGTTCTACCAGGGGTTACGAGCAGTACTTC.

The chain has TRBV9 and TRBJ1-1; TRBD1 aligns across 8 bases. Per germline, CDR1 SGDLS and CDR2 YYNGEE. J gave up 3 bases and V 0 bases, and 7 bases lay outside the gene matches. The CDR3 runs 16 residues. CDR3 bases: TGTGCCAGCAGCGTAGAGGCAGGGGGCCTTCACACTGAAGCTTTCTTT. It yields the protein CASSVEAGGLHTEAFF.

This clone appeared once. This chain's CDR3 is CASSSIGGATPYGYTF. In DNA form, the CDR3 reads TGTGCCAGCAGTTCCATCGGGGGGGCGACCCCCTATGGCTACACCTTC. J is TRBJ1-2 and V is TRBV28; weak D call: TRBD1 (6 bases). Trimming shortened V by 4 bases and J by 4 bases, and 19 bases separated the two germline ends. CDR3 length equals 16 residues. Germline lookup yields CDR1 MDHEN and CDR2 SYDVKM.

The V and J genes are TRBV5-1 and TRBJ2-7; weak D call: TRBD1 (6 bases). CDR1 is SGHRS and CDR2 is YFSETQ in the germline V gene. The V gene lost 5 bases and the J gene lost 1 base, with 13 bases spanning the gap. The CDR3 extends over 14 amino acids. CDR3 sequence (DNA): TGCGCCAGCAGTTCCGGACAGCCTTCCTACGAGCAGTACTTC. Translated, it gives CASSSGQPSYEQYF.

The CDR3 loop reads CASSLTGLGEQYF. CDR3 DNA: TGTGCCAGCAGTCTTACAGGGTTGGGTGAGCAGTACTTC. V gene TRBV12-3 or TRBV12-4 combines with J gene TRBJ2-7; D is perhaps TRBD1 (6 bases). V shed 5 bases and J shed 7 bases, with 15 bases lying between them. This CDR3 region has 13 residues.

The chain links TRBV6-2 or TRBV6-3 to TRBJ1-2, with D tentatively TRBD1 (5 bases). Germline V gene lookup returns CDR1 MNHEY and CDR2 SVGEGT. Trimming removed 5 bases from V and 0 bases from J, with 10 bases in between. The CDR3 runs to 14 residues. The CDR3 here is CASSTTGTNYGYTF. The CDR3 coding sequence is TGTGCCAGCAGTACCACAGGTACTAACTATGGCTACACCTTC.

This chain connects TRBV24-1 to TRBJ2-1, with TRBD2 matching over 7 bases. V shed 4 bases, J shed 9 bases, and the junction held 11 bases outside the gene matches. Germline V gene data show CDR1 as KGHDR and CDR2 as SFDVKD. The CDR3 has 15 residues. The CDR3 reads CATSEIGLDLGEQFF. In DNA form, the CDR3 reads TGTGCCACCAGTGAAATTGGACTAGATCTGGGTGAGCAGTTCTTC.

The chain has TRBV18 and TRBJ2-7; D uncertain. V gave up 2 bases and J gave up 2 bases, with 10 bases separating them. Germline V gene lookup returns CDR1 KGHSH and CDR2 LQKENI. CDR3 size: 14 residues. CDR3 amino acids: CASSPGQTTYEQYF. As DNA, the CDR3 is TGTGCCAGCTCACCAGGGCAGACCACCTACGAGCAGTACTTC.

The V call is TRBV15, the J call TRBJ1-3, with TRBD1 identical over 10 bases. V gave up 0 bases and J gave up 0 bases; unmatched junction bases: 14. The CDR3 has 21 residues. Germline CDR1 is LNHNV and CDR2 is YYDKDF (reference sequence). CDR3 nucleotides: TGTGCCACCAGCAGAGATTGGGGACAGGGGTCCCACGTTGCCTCTGGAAACACCATATATTTT. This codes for CATSRDWGQGSHVASGNTIYF.

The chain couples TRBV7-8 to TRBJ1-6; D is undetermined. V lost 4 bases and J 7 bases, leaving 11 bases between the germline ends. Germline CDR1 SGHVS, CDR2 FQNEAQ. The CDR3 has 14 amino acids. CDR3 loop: CASSYDGINSPLHF. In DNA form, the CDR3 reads TGTGCCAGCAGCTACGACGGGATAAATTCACCCCTCCACTTT.

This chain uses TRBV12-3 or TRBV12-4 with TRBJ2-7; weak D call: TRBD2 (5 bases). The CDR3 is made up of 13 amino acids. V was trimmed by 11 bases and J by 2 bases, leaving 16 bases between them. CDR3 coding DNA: TGTGCCTCTACCTCGGGGATGGCCTACGAGCAGTACTTC. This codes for CASTSGMAYEQYF.

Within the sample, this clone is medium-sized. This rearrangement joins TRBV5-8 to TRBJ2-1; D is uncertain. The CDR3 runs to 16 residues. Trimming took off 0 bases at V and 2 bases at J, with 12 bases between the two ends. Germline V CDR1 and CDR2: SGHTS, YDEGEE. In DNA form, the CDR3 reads TGTGCCAGCAGCTTGGTTAGACTCACTACCTACAATGAGCAGTTCTTC. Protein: CASSLVRLTTYNEQFF. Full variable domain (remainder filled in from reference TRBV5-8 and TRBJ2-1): EAGVTQSPTHLIKTRGQQATLRCSPISGHTSVYWYQQALGLGLQFLLWYDEGEERNRGNFPPRFSGRQFPNYSSELNVNALELEDSALYLCASSLVRLTTYNEQFFGPGTRLTVL.

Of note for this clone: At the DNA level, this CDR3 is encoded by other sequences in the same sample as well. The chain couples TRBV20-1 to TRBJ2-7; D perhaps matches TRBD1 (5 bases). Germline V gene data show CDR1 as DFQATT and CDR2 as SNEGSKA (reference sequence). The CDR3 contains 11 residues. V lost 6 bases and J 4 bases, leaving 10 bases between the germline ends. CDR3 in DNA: TGCAGTGCCCCGGACACATACGAGCAGTACTTC. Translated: CSAPDTYEQYF.

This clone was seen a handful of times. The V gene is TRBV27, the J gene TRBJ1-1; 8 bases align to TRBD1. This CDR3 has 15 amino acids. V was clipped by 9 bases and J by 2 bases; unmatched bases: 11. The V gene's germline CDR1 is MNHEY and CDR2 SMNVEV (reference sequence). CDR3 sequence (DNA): TGTGCCAGTACCCCCCAGGGGGCAGTAAACACTGAAGCTTTCTTT. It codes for CASTPQGAVNTEAFF.

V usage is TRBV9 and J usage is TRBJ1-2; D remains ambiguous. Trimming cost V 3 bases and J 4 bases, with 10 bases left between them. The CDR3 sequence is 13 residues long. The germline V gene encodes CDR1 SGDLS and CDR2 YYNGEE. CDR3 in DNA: TGTGCCAGCAGCGCGAGTGGGCGCTATGGCTACACCTTC. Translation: CASSASGRYGYTF.

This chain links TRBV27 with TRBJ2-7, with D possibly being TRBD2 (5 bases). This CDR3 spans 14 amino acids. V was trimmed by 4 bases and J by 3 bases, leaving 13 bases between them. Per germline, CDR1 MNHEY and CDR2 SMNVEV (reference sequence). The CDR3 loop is CASSWGAFFYEQYF. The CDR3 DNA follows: TGTGCCAGCAGTTGGGGAGCCTTTTTCTACGAGCAGTACTTC.

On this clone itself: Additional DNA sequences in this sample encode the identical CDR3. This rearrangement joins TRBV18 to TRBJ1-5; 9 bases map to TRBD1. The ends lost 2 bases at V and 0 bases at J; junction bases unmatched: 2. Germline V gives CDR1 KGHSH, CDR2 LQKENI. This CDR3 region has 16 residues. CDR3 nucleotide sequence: TGTGCCAGCTCACCAGGGACAGGGATTAGCAATCAGCCCCAGCATTTT. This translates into CASSPGTGISNQPQHF.

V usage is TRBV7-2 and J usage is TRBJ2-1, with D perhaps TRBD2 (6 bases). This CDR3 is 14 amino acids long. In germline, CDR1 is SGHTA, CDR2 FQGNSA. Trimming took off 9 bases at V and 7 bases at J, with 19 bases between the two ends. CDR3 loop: CASKAGGAPNEQFF. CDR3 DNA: TGTGCCAGTAAGGCGGGCGGGGCCCCTAATGAGCAGTTCTTC. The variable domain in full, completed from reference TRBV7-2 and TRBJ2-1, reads GAGVSQSPSNKVTEKGKDVELRCDPISGHTALYWYRQSLGQGLEFLIYFQGNSAPDKSGLPSDRFSAERTGGSVSTLTIQRTQQEDSAVYLCASKAGGAPNEQFFGPGTRLTVL.

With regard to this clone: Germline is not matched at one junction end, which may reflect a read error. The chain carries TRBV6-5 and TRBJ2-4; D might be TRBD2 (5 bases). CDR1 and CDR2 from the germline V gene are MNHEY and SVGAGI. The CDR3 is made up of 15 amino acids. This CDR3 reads CASSYLLGAKNIQYF. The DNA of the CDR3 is TGTGCCAGCAGTTACCTCCTGGGAGCCAAGAACATTCAGTACTTC.

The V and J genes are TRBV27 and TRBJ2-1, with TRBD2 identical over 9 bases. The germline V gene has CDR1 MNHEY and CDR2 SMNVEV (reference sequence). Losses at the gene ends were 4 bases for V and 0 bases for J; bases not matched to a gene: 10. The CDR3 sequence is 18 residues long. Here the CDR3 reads CASSSLTSGTVSYNEQFF. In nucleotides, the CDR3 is TGTGCCAGCAGTTCCTTGACTAGCGGAACAGTCTCCTACAATGAGCAGTTCTTC.

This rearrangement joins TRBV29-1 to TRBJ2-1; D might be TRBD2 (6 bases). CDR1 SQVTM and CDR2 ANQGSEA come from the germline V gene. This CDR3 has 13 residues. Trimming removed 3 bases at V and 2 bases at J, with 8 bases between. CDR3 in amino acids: CSVDGGPYNEQFF. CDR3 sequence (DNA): TGCAGCGTTGATGGAGGGCCCTACAATGAGCAGTTCTTC.

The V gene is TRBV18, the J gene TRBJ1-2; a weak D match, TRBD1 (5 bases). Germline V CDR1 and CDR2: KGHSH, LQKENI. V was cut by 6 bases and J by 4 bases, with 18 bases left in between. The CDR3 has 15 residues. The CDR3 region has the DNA TGTGCCAGCTCGCCCACCCAACAGGCCTCCTATGGCTACACCTTC. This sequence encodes CASSPTQQASYGYTF. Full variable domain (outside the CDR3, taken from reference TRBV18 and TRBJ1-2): NAGVMQNPRHLVRRRGQEARLRCSPMKGHSHVYWYRQLPEEGLKFMVYLQKENIIDESGMPKERFSAEFPKEGPSILRIQQVVRGDSAAYFCASSPTQQASYGYTFGSGTRLTVV.

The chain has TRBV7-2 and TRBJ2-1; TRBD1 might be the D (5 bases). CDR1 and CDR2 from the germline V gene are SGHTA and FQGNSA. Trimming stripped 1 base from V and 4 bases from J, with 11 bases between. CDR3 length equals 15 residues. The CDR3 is CASSLEQEPYNEQFF. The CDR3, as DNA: TGTGCCAGCAGCTTAGAACAGGAGCCTTACAATGAGCAGTTCTTC.

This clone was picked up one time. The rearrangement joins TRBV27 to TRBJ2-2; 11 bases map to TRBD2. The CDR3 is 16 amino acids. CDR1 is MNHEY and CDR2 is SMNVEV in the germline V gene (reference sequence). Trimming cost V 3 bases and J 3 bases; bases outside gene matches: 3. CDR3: CASSFTSGSYTGELFF. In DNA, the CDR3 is TGTGCCAGCAGTTTTACTAGCGGGAGCTACACCGGGGAGCTGTTTTTT.

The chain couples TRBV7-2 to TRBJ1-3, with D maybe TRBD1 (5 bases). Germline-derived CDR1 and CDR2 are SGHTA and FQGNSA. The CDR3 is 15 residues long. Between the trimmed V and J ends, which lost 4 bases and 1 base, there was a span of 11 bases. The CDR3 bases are TGTGCCAGCAGCTCCGGAAGGGGATCTGGAAACACCATATATTTT. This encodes CASSSGRGSGNTIYF. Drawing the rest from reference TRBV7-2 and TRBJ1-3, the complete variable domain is GAGVSQSPSNKVTEKGKDVELRCDPISGHTALYWYRQSLGQGLEFLIYFQGNSAPDKSGLPSDRFSAERTGGSVSTLTIQRTQQEDSAVYLCASSSGRGSGNTIYFGEGSWLTVV.

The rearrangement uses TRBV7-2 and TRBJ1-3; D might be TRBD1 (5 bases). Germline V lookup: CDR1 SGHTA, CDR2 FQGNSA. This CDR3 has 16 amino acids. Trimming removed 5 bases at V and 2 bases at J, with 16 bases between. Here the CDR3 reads CASSAQPGQTGNTIYF. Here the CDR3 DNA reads TGTGCCAGCAGCGCGCAACCCGGACAAACTGGAAACACCATATATTTT. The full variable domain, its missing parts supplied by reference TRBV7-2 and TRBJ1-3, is GAGVSQSPSNKVTEKGKDVELRCDPISGHTALYWYRQSLGQGLEFLIYFQGNSAPDKSGLPSDRFSAERTGGSVSTLTIQRTQQEDSAVYLCASSAQPGQTGNTIYFGEGSWLTVV.

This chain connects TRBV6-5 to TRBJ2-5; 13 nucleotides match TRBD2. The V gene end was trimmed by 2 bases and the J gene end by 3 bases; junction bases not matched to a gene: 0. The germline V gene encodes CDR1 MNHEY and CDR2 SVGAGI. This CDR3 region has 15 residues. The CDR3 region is CASSYGTSGKETQYF. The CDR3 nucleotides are TGTGCCAGCAGTTACGGGACTAGCGGGAAAGAGACCCAGTACTTC.